Below are 20 T cell receptor beta chains sequenced from a single sample in a study of T cell changes during pregnancy in multiple sclerosis (dated by TCRdb to the late 2010s). Preparation of the library involved the immunoSEQ multiplex PCR assay. This is the immuneACCESS table as TCRdb keeps it, with only in-frame sequences that have V and J called. A part of the clones is gone; compared with another copy, unresolved V genes explain less than half, and the rest is unexplained. This sample has 35,000 to 50,000 clones in its table, and about nine tenths of those were observed once. Together, the top ten hold 1.2% of the sample. Sequencing used CD4+ T cells from peripheral blood mononuclear cells, obtained in the second trimester of pregnancy. These receptors originate from a female donor with multiple sclerosis, enrolled in a pregnancy study.

The V call is TRBV7-6, the J call TRBJ2-5, with TRBD2 identical over 13 bases. Trimming at V came to 4 bases and at J to 4 bases, leaving 6 bases not matched to a gene. The CDR3 has 16 amino acids. Per the germline V gene, CDR1 is SGHVS and CDR2 is FNYEAQ. CDR3 nucleotide sequence: TGTGCCAGCAGCTCTGGACTAGCGGGAGAGGCAGAGACCCAGTACTTC. Protein product: CASSSGLAGEAETQYF.

The V call is TRBV7-3, the J call TRBJ2-1; possible D gene TRBD2, 6 bases. The CDR3 is made up of 15 amino acids. Between the trimmed V and J ends, which lost 2 bases and 4 bases, there was a span of 12 bases. Looked up from germline, CDR1 is SGHTA and CDR2 is FQGTGA. The CDR3 nucleotides are TGTGCCAGCAGCTTATTCCCCGCGGGGTACAATGAGCAGTTCTTC. Translation: CASSLFPAGYNEQFF.

V is TRBV25-1 and J is TRBJ2-2; D unresolved. The CDR3 is made up of 16 amino acids. Germline-derived CDR1 and CDR2 are MGHDK and SYGVNS. The V and J ends lost 3 bases and 0 bases respectively, with 11 bases between them. CDR3 sequence: CASSEKITANTGELFF. The CDR3 DNA is TGTGCCAGCAGTGAGAAGATAACGGCGAACACCGGGGAGCTGTTTTTT. Based on the CDR3 plus reference TRBV25-1 and TRBJ2-2, the full variable domain is EADIYQTPRYLVIGTGKKITLECSQTMGHDKMYWYQQDPGMELHLIHYSYGVNSTEKGDLSSESTVSRIRTEHFPLTLESARPSHTSQYLCASSEKITANTGELFFGEGSRLTVL.

This clone was found once. The chain carries TRBV14 and TRBJ2-7; TRBD1 aligns across 9 bases. Germline values: CDR1 SGHDN, CDR2 FVKESK. This CDR3 has 16 amino acids. The V segment lost 3 bases and the J segment 0 bases; nucleotides outside the gene matches: 6. CDR3 in amino acids: CASSHRTGVASYEQYF. In DNA form, the CDR3 reads TGTGCCAGCAGCCACCGGACAGGGGTAGCCTCCTACGAGCAGTACTTC.

The J gene is TRBJ2-7, the V gene TRBV6-1, with D unresolved. Germline CDR1 MNHNS, CDR2 SASEGT. Trimming left V 5 bases short and J 4 bases short, with 15 bases between. The CDR3 covers 14 residues. CDR3 DNA sequence: TGTGCCAGCAGTTGGCAGGCTTCTTTTTACGAGCAGTACTTC. Its protein product is CASSWQASFYEQYF.

This chain connects TRBV28 to TRBJ1-2; D unresolved. The CDR3 consists of 13 residues. V gave up 10 bases and J gave up 2 bases, with 14 bases separating them. Germline values: CDR1 MDHEN, CDR2 SYDVKM. The CDR3 here is CAIPREGNYGYTF. DNA for the CDR3: TGTGCCATACCCCGGGAAGGAAACTATGGCTACACCTTC.

V usage is TRBV28 and J usage is TRBJ1-1, with D perhaps TRBD1 (5 bases). Germline V gene data show CDR1 as MDHEN and CDR2 as SYDVKM. The CDR3 is 14 residues long. The ends were cut back, 1 base at V and 1 base at J, with 7 bases in the middle. DNA for the CDR3: TGTGCCAGCAGTTTATTGGGGCCGAACACTGAAGCTTTCTTT. Its protein product is CASSLLGPNTEAFF.

The rearrangement joins TRBV28 to TRBJ1-4; the match to TRBD1 covers 10 bases. J was trimmed by 7 bases and V by 7 bases; bases with no gene match: 6. Germline V lookup: CDR1 MDHEN, CDR2 SYDVKM. The CDR3 spans 14 residues. The CDR3 region is CASTRTGGGEKLFF. CDR3 DNA: TGTGCCAGCACTAGGACAGGGGGGGGTGAAAAACTGTTTTTT.

This clone occurred a few times. In DNA, the CDR3 is TGTGCCAGCAGCTTAAGACAGGGGGCCGGGGAGCTGTTTTTT. This codes for CASSLRQGAGELFF. V usage is TRBV7-2 and J usage is TRBJ2-2; 9 positions match TRBD1. The CDR3 is 14 amino acids. The J segment lost 6 bases and the V segment lost 2 bases, leaving 1 base of the junction unmatched. The germline CDR1 and CDR2 sequences are SGHTA and FQGNSA.

V is TRBV11-2 and J is TRBJ1-1, with 10 bases aligning to TRBD1. The CDR3 runs to 15 residues. Trimming at V came to 5 bases and at J to 4 bases, leaving 7 bases not matched to a gene. The germline CDR1 and CDR2 sequences are SGHAT and FQNNGV. CDR3 nucleotide sequence: TGTGCCAGCAGCCCCCGACAGGGGGCTTTCACTGAAGCTTTCTTT. As protein: CASSPRQGAFTEAFF.

This clone was detected only a few times. Here the CDR3 DNA reads TGCGCCAGCAGCTTCGACAGGGGCGGCTACACCTTC. Translating gives CASSFDRGGYTF. The chain carries TRBV5-1 and TRBJ1-2; 8 positions agree with TRBD1. Trimming removed 2 bases from V and 8 bases from J; junction bases left unmatched: 2. There are 12 residues in the CDR3. The germline CDR1 and CDR2 sequences are SGHRS and YFSETQ.

V and J are TRBV29-1 and TRBJ2-7; the match to TRBD2 covers 7 bases. Trimming removed 8 bases from V and 5 bases from J; junction bases left unmatched: 24. The germline V gene encodes CDR1 SQVTM and CDR2 ANQGSEA. The CDR3 is 17 amino acids. The CDR3 nucleotides read TGCAGCTTTTCAAGGGGTTCTGGCGGGAGCGGGGTGGACGAGCAGTACTTC. Translated, it gives CSFSRGSGGSGVDEQYF.

V is TRBV28 and J is TRBJ2-7; 11 nucleotides match TRBD1. The junction had 9 bases not matched to a gene; V was cut back by 2 bases and J by 0 bases. Germline assignment: CDR1 MDHEN and CDR2 SYDVKM. The CDR3 covers 18 residues. DNA for the CDR3: TGTGCCAGCAGTTTAAGACCTCCCGGGACAGGGGGCTCCTACGAGCAGTACTTC. Its translation: CASSLRPPGTGGSYEQYF.

J is TRBJ2-1 and V is TRBV5-1; 7 positions agree with TRBD2. Germline trimming cut 1 base from V and 5 bases from J; bases unmatched to any gene: 3. The germline CDR1 and CDR2 sequences are SGHRS and YFSETQ. The CDR3 sequence is 14 residues long. CDR3 protein: CASSLRLADNEQFF. CDR3 in DNA: TGCGCCAGCAGCTTGCGCCTAGCGGACAATGAGCAGTTCTTC.

This clone was detected once. V gene TRBV15 combines with J gene TRBJ1-1, with D possibly TRBD1 on 5 matching bases. V gave up 4 bases and J gave up 5 bases, with 14 bases separating them. Germline values: CDR1 LNHNV, CDR2 YYDKDF (reference sequence). This CDR3 is built from 14 residues. In nucleotides, the CDR3 is TGTGCCACCAGCAAGGAAGTTGGGGGGACTGAAGCTTTCTTT. This encodes CATSKEVGGTEAFF.

This clone was recorded only once. The V and J genes are TRBV5-6 and TRBJ1-5, with 7 bases that match TRBD1. V dropped 4 bases and J dropped 7; count of bases not matched to a gene: 8. Germline-derived CDR1 and CDR2 are SGHDT and YYEEEE. This CDR3 contains 14 residues. The CDR3 reads CASSRDRRGQPQHF. CDR3 coding DNA: TGTGCCAGCAGCCGGGACAGAAGAGGACAGCCCCAGCATTTT.

V usage is TRBV7-3 and J usage is TRBJ2-1; maybe TRBD2 (6 bases). Germline CDR1 reads SGHTA; CDR2 reads FQGTGA. The CDR3 consists of 12 residues. Trimming cost V 0 bases and J 13 bases, with 10 bases left between them. CDR3: CASSLTGGRQFF. The CDR3 bases are TGTGCCAGCAGCTTAACGGGGGGAAGACAGTTCTTC.

This sequence joins TRBV19 and TRBJ1-4, with 8 bases fitting TRBD1. The V gene end was trimmed by 5 bases and the J gene end by 1 base; junction bases not matched to a gene: 3. The germline V gene has CDR1 LNHDA and CDR2 SQIVND (reference sequence). The CDR3 extends over 15 amino acids. CDR3 protein: CASSLTGGTNEKLFF. In DNA, the CDR3 is TGTGCCAGTAGTCTAACAGGGGGAACTAATGAAAAACTGTTTTTT.

V usage is TRBV7-3 and J usage is TRBJ2-1; D gene uncertain. Trimming pared 5 bases from V and 0 bases from J, leaving 11 bases between. Germline V gene lookup returns CDR1 SGHTA and CDR2 FQGTGA. This CDR3 is built from 15 residues. The chain's CDR3 is CASSAYPSSYNEQFF. The CDR3 DNA follows: TGTGCCAGCAGCGCTTACCCGAGCTCCTACAATGAGCAGTTCTTC.

The chain links TRBV11-3 to TRBJ2-3, with 8 bases identical to TRBD1. The CDR3 runs to 16 residues. CDR1 and CDR2 (germline): SGHNT, YENEEA. V lost 5 bases, J lost 5 bases, and 12 bases stayed unmatched. CDR3 DNA sequence: TGTGCCAGCAGCCTGGGAAGGACAGGGTTACTAGATACGCAGTATTTT. Protein sequence: CASSLGRTGLLDTQYF.